This TCR beta chain was found in a study of T cells in Graves' hyperthyroidism and ophthalmopathy. Study-level background: Peripheral blood sampling occurred at initial diagnosis, before any treatment.

Regions amplified from RNA transcripts were the TCR beta CDR3 regions. Using the HTBI primer set, a first-round RT-PCR was run on the TCR CDR3. TCRdb processed the multiplex PCR reads anew with MiXCR; each CDR3 protein has one entry. Here the sample spans fewer than 650,000 distinct CDR3 sequences, roughly 15% being singletons. As for this clonotype: One base away lies a much larger clone, so this may be a sequencing read error. Likely a read error: the CDR3 ends without its conserved phenylalanine or tryptophan.

Per germline, CDR1 SGDLS and CDR2 YYNGEE. CDR3 length: 20 residues. J was trimmed by 0 bases and V by 0 bases; bases with no gene match: 13. It was uncontrolled infection, other autoimmune disease, pregnancy or lactation that excluded patients. Each 10 ml fresh peripheral blood draw supplied the PBMCs. The chain joins TRBV9 to TRBJ2-3; 10 bases map to TRBD2. Input material: blood. This TCR was recovered from a woman aged 40 to 50 with Graves' hyperthyroidism. The CDR3 region has the DNA TGTGCCAGCAGCGTAGCTATTAGCGGGAGGACCATCTTAAGCACAGATACGCAGTATCTT. As protein: CASSVAISGRTILSTDTQYL.